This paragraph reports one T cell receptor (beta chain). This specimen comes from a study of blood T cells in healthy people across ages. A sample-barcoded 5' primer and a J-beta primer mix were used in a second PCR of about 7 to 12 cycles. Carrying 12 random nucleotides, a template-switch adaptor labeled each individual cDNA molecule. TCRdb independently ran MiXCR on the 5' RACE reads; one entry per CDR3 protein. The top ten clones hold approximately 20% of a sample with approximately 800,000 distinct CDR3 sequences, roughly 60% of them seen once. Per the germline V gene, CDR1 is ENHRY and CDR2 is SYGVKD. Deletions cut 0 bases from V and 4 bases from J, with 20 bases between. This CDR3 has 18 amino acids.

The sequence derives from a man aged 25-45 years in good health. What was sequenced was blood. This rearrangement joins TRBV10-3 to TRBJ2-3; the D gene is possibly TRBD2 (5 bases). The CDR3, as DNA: TGTGCCATCAGTGAGTCCGCCCCTGAACAAGGTAGCGCAGATACGCAGTATTTT. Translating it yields CAISESAPEQGSADTQYF.